The present TCR beta chain was sequenced within a study of cytomegalovirus exposure and HLA in healthy donors. Regarding the study as a whole: The HLA-A and HLA-B alleles of most subjects were reportedly predicted accurately from TCR beta sequences. Presence/absence analyses treated sequencing depth as roughly uniform across donors. Cytomegalovirus-associated TCR beta chains were listed, numbering 150 to 200.

Of note for this clone: Its antigen remains unknown.

This CDR3 has 13 amino acids. Germline V gene lookup returns CDR1 SGHNT and CDR2 YYREEE (reference sequence). V gave up 9 bases and J gave up 6 bases; unmatched junction bases: 9. Participants comprised healthy donors of bone marrow. The PCR ran on 60 Vbeta and 13 Jbeta primers. TCRdb's table, derived via immunoSEQ multiplex PCR, lists solely in-frame clones and lacks some. The table has 160,000 or so clones, about 72% seen once; the top ten hold over 1.1%. Specimen: PBMCs. The chain couples TRBV5-4 to TRBJ2-1; 7 nucleotides match TRBD2. The receptor comes from a male donor in good health and CMV-seronegative. CDR3 residues: CATIKWGGNEQFF. The CDR3 nucleotides read TGTGCCACGATTAAATGGGGGGGCAATGAGCAGTTCTTC.